This is a list of T cell receptor beta chains from one sample in a study of T-cell reconstitution after alpha-beta-depleted transplantation in children. TCRdb re-called the PCR reads with MiXCR, one entry per CDR3 protein. The sample shows hundreds of thousands of distinct CDR3 sequences, around 12% of them seen only once. Sequences were derived from PBMCs, sampled before TCRalphabeta/CD19-depleted stem cell transplant. Receptor source: a girl aged 2 to 9 with congenital amegakaryocytic thrombocytopenia, due to receive a stem cell transplant. Both conserved end residues are part of each CDR3. A D gene is named only where the DNA matches it firmly. Clone sizes are given selectively: once, few, many, or a class where the clone is expanded.

D gene,J gene,V gene,clone size,CDR3 DNA,CDR3 protein
-,TRBJ1-2,TRBV28,many,TGTGCCAGCAGTTTATTGGGGGCGAGTAACTATGGCTACACCTTC,CASSLLGASNYGYTF
TRBD2,TRBJ2-1,TRBV20-1,many,TGCAGTTGTTCCGGGACTAGCGGGAGCAATGAGCAGTTCTTC,CSCSGTSGSNEQFF
-,TRBJ2-3,TRBV2,-,TGTGCCAGCACTATGACTCAAGATACGCAGTATTTT,CASTMTQDTQYF
-,TRBJ1-4,TRBV3-1,many,TGTGCCAGCAGCCCCCCGGACAGCTCAACTAATGAAAAACTGTTTTTT,CASSPPDSSTNEKLFF
-,TRBJ1-4,TRBV20-1,many,TGCAGTGCTAGACCGCCGGGCAGGGGAGATGAAAAACTGTTTTTT,CSARPPGRGDEKLFF
-,TRBJ1-5,TRBV12-3/TRBV12-4,many,TGTGCCAGTCGACGGAGCAATCAGCCCCAGCATTTT,CASRRSNQPQHF
TRBD1,TRBJ2-3,TRBV6-1,-,TGTGCCAGTCGACGGGGACAGAAGGCCACCACAGATACGCAGTATTTT,CASRRGQKATTDTQYF
TRBD2,TRBJ2-1,TRBV5-1,-,TGCGCCAGCAGCTTGGCAGCGGGAGTCTCTGGTGAGCAGTTCTTC,CASSLAAGVSGEQFF
TRBD2,TRBJ2-5,TRBV20-1,-,TGCAGTGCTAGAGGCGGGAGGGCCGTGAGGGAGACCCAGTACTTC,CSARGGRAVRETQYF
TRBD1,TRBJ1-2,TRBV20-1,-,TGCAGTGCTAGAGTTACAGGGGATTGGAGTGGCTACACCTTC,CSARVTGDWSGYTF
-,TRBJ2-2,TRBV9,many,TGTGCCAGCAGCGTAGCTTCGAGCCAGGGGGAGCTGTTTTTT,CASSVASSQGELFF
-,TRBJ2-7,TRBV20-1,-,TGCAGTGCTTGGGGGCCCGAGCAGTACTTC,CSAWGPEQYF
-,TRBJ1-1,TRBV12-3/TRBV12-4,many,TGTGCCAGCAGTTTAGGATACACTGAAGCTTTCTTT,CASSLGYTEAFF
TRBD2,TRBJ2-1,TRBV19,few,TGTGCCAGTAGTTCACTCTCTTCTCGCGGGAGAGAGTTCTTC,CASSSLSSRGREFF
TRBD1,TRBJ2-7,TRBV7-2,once,TGTGCCAGCAGCCTGGGACAGAACCCTAGACACGAGCAGTACTTC,CASSLGQNPRHEQYF
TRBD1,TRBJ2-3,TRBV7-9,many,TGTGCCAGCAGCTTCCCGTCTACAGGGGATAAGACAGATACGCAGTATTTT,CASSFPSTGDKTDTQYF
-,TRBJ1-1,TRBV20-1,few,TGCAGTGCGCAACAGGGGAACACTGAAGCTTTCTTT,CSAQQGNTEAFF
-,TRBJ1-1,TRBV18,few,TGTGCCAGCTCACTGTTGTTCGACAGGAGGAACACTGAAGCTTTCTTT,CASSLLFDRRNTEAFF
-,TRBJ2-2,TRBV5-1,-,TGCGCCAGCAGCTTAGGAGACCATGTGAACACCGGGGAGCTGTTTTTT,CASSLGDHVNTGELFF
TRBD2,TRBJ2-3,TRBV20-1,many,TGCAGTGTTGGGGGTAGCGGGAGTGGGGATACGCAGTATTTT,CSVGGSGSGDTQYF
TRBD1,TRBJ2-7,TRBV20-1,many,TGCAGTGCTAGAACTAATCGGGACAGGGTCTATGAGCAGTACTTC,CSARTNRDRVYEQYF
TRBD2,TRBJ2-7,TRBV25-1,-,TGTGCCAGCAGTGAATTTAGGGGACTAGCGGGATACGAGCAGTACTTC,CASSEFRGLAGYEQYF
-,TRBJ1-5,TRBV10-3,-,TGTGCCATCAGTGATTATGCCGGTGGTGTCAGCAATCAGCCCCAGCATTTT,CAISDYAGGVSNQPQHF
-,TRBJ2-1,TRBV2,-,TGTGCCAGCACGGCGGATAATGAGCAGTTCTTC,CASTADNEQFF
TRBD1,TRBJ2-6,TRBV7-8,few,TGTGCCAGTTCTACCTGGACAGGGGCTGGTGGGGCCAACGTCCTGACTTTC,CASSTWTGAGGANVLTF
TRBD1,TRBJ1-1,TRBV5-1,few,TGCGCCAGCAGCTTGGTAGGGACAGCGAACACTGAAGCTTTCTTT,CASSLVGTANTEAFF
TRBD2,TRBJ2-1,TRBV12-3/TRBV12-4,many,TGTGCCAGCAGTGTTCTGGCGGGAGACAATGAGCAGTTCTTC,CASSVLAGDNEQFF
-,TRBJ2-2,TRBV27,many,TGTGCCAGCAGTTTCAACACCGGGGAGCTGTTTTTT,CASSFNTGELFF
TRBD2,TRBJ2-3,TRBV3-1,few,TGTGCCAGCAGCCAGCCTCTAGCGGGAGGGAAGGATACGCAGTATTTT,CASSQPLAGGKDTQYF
TRBD2,TRBJ2-1,TRBV10-3,many,TGTGCCATCAGTGAGTCGATGTCCCGGACTAGCGGGATCAACGAGCAGTTCTTC,CAISESMSRTSGINEQFF
TRBD2,TRBJ2-5,TRBV2,-,TGTGCCAGACACGGGAGGTTCCGGGAGACCCAGTACTTC,CARHGRFRETQYF
-,TRBJ2-1,TRBV5-1,many,TGCGCCAGCAGCTCAGGGACTGCGATATACAATGAGCAGTTCTTC,CASSSGTAIYNEQFF
TRBD2,TRBJ2-7,TRBV6-1,-,TGTGCCAGCAACTCACTAGCGGGAGGGTACGAGCAGTACTTC,CASNSLAGGYEQYF
-,TRBJ2-5,TRBV10-3,many,TGTGCCATCAGTCCCCGTCAAGAGACCCAGTACTTC,CAISPRQETQYF
-,TRBJ2-3,TRBV5-1,-,TGCGCCAGCAGTACGGGCAGGAGCACAGATACGCAGTATTTT,CASSTGRSTDTQYF
-,TRBJ2-5,TRBV5-1,many,TGCGCCAGCAGCTTGGTTGGAGTTGTCGAAGAGACCCAGTACTTC,CASSLVGVVEETQYF
-,TRBJ1-2,TRBV12-3/TRBV12-4,many,TGTGCCAGCACCCCGATGCGACGGTGGAGTGGCTACACCTTC,CASTPMRRWSGYTF
-,TRBJ2-1,TRBV3-1,many,TGTGCCAGCAGCCCCGTGACTCGCATCTTCAATGAGCAGTTCTTC,CASSPVTRIFNEQFF
-,TRBJ2-5,TRBV7-2,few,TGTGCCAGCAGCTTAGTGGCGGGGACGGAGACCCAGTACTTC,CASSLVAGTETQYF
-,TRBJ1-1,TRBV29-1,many,TGCAGCGTTGTGGGGGGTATAGGAGCTTTCTTT,CSVVGGIGAFF
-,TRBJ2-1,TRBV29-1,many,TGCAGCGTTGAATGGAGCACGCAACAGTTCTTC,CSVEWSTQQFF
TRBD2,TRBJ2-1,TRBV20-1,many,TGCAGTGCTAGAGAGCTAGCGGGAGTCCGCAATGAGCAGTTCTTC,CSARELAGVRNEQFF
-,TRBJ1-1,TRBV5-1,many,TGCGCCAGCAGCAAAGTTACAGGGATAAACACTGAAGCTTTCTTT,CASSKVTGINTEAFF
-,TRBJ2-1,TRBV5-1,-,TGCGCCAGCAGCCCCGCTCGAGCATTAGCTGAGCAGTTCTTC,CASSPARALAEQFF
-,TRBJ2-7,TRBV20-1,many,TGCAGTGCCGTAAGACAGGGACTCTACGAGCAGTACTTC,CSAVRQGLYEQYF
TRBD2,TRBJ2-1,TRBV20-1,many,TGCAGTGCTGATCAAACGGGGGGAGTGGGCAATGAGCAGTTCTTC,CSADQTGGVGNEQFF
-,TRBJ2-4,TRBV6-2/TRBV6-3,many,TGTGCCAGCAGTTACGCCGGCCCGAACGGCATTCAGTACTTC,CASSYAGPNGIQYF
TRBD2,TRBJ2-7,TRBV12-3/TRBV12-4,many,TGTGCCAGCAGTCTGGGGCCCGGGACTAGCGGATCCTACGAGCAGTACTTC,CASSLGPGTSGSYEQYF
-,TRBJ2-1,TRBV20-1,few,TGCAGTGCACCGACAACACCCGGGACGCCAGAGCAGTTCTTC,CSAPTTPGTPEQFF
-,TRBJ2-6,TRBV12-3/TRBV12-4,few,TGTGCCAGCAGTCCCTCGACAGACTCTGGGGCCAACGTCCTGACTTTC,CASSPSTDSGANVLTF
TRBD1,TRBJ2-3,TRBV6-1,-,TGTGCCAGCAGGACAGGGCTTACAGATACGCAGTATTTT,CASRTGLTDTQYF
-,TRBJ2-1,TRBV10-3,many,TGTGCCATCAGTGAGGCCGACGATGAGCAGTTCTTC,CAISEADDEQFF
TRBD2,TRBJ2-7,TRBV20-1,few,TGCAGTGCCTCTGTGGCTAGCGGGGGCCCTAGGGACGAGCAGTACTTC,CSASVASGGPRDEQYF
-,TRBJ2-3,TRBV5-6,-,TGTGCCAGCAGCAACACCAGAGGCACAGATACGCAGTATTTT,CASSNTRGTDTQYF
-,TRBJ2-3,TRBV29-1,many,TGCAGCGTTGTATATGACAGCACTACAGATACGCAGTATTTT,CSVVYDSTTDTQYF
-,TRBJ2-7,TRBV9,many,TGTGCCAGCAGCGTAGAGAATAGCGGCTACGAGCAGTACTTC,CASSVENSGYEQYF
TRBD1,TRBJ1-2,TRBV25-1,few,TGTGCCAGCAGCGATATCGGGGACAGCAGTAACTATGGCTACACCTTC,CASSDIGDSSNYGYTF
-,TRBJ2-5,TRBV30,few,TGTGCCTGGAGAAGGGAAGAGACCCAGTACTTC,CAWRREETQYF
-,TRBJ2-5,TRBV7-3,many,TGTGCCAGCAGTTTCCAGGACCAAGAGACCCAGTACTTC,CASSFQDQETQYF